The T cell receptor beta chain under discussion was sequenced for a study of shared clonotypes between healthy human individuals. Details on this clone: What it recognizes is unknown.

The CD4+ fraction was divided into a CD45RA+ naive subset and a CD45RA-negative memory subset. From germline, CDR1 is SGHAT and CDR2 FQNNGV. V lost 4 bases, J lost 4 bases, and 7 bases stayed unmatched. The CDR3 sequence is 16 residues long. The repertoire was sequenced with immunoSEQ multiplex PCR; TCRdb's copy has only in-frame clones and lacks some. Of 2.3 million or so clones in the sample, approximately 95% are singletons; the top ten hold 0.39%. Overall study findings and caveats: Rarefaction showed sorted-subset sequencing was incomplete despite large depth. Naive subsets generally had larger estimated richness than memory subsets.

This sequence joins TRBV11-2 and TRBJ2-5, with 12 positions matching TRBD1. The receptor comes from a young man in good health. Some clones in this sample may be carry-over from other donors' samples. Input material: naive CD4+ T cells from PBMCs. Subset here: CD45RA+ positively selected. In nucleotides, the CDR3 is TGTGCCAGCAGCTCGCCGGGACAGGGGGCTCCAGAGACCCAGTACTTC. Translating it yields CASSSPGQGAPETQYF.